This TCR beta chain was documented in a study of cytomegalovirus exposure and HLA in healthy donors. Study-wide results and caveats: Most CMV-associated TCR beta chains appeared HLA-restricted in a later analysis. High specificity and sensitivity for cytomegalovirus status were reported for the classifier.

The PCR was carried out with 60 Vbeta primers and 13 Jbeta primers. TCRdb keeps only in-frame clones here, not all; method: immunoSEQ multiplex PCR. The data hold 120,000 to 150,000 clones, with around 57% observed a single time. The germline V gene has CDR1 SGHDT and CDR2 YYEEEE. Trimming removed 2 bases from V and 6 bases from J, with 12 bases in between. CDR3 length: 14 amino acids. With regard to this clone: Its antigen is undetermined.

Among the donors, all were healthy bone marrow donors. The source material was PBMCs. The chain has TRBV5-6 and TRBJ1-5; D is unclear. This clonotype originated in a male donor in good health and CMV-seronegative. The CDR3 loop is CASSFFGWSQPQHF. CDR3 DNA sequence: TGTGCCAGCAGCTTTTTTGGTTGGAGTCAGCCCCAGCATTTT.